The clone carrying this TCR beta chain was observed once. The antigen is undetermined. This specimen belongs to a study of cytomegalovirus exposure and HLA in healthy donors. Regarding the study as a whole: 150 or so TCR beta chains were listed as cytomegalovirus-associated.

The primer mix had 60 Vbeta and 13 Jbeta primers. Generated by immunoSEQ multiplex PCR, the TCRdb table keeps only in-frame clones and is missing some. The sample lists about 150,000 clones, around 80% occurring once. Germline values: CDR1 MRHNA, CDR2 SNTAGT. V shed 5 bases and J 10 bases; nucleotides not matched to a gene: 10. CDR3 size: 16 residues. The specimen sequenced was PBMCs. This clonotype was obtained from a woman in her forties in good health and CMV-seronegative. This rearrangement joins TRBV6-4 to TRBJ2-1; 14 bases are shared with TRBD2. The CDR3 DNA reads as TGTGCCAGCAGTTCCCCGGGACTAGCGGGAGTGAACGAGCAGTTCTTC. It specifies CASSSPGLAGVNEQFF.